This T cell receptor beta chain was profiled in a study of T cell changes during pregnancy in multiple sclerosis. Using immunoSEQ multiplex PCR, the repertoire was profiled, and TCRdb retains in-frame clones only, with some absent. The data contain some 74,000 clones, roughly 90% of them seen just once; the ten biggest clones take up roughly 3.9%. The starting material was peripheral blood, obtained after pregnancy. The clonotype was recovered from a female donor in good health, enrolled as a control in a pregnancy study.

CDR3 in DNA: TGCGCCAGCAGCCCCAGGGAGAACACTGAAGCTTTCTTT. This sequence encodes CASSPRENTEAFF. V is TRBV4-3 and J is TRBJ1-1, with D possibly being TRBD1 (5 bases). Between the trimmed V and J ends, which lost 4 bases and 1 base, there was a span of 7 bases. This CDR3 is built from 13 residues. Per germline, CDR1 LGHNA and CDR2 YSLEER.